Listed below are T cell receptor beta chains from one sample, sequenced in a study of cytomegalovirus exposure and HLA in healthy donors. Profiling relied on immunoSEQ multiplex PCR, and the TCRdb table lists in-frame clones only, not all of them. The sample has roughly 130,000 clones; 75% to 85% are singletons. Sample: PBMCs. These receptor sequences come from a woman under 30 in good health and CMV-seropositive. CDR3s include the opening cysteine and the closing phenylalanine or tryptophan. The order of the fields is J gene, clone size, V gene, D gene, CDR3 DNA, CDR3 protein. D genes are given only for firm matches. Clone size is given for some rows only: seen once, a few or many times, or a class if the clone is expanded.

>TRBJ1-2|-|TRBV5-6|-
TGTGCCAGCAGCCGACAGAGTAACTATGGCTACACCTTC
CASSRQSNYGYTF
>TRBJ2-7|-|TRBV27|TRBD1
TGTGCCAGCAGCCGGGACAGGGCCTACGAGCAGTACTTC
CASSRDRAYEQYF
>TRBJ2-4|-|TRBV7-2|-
TGTGCCAGCACCCCCGGGACATTCATGGCTGGGTTGGGGGACATTCAGTACTTC
CASTPGTFMAGLGDIQYF
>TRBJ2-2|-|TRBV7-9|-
TGTGCCAGCAGCCCGCCCGCCAGGGCGAACACCGGGGAGCTGTTTTTT
CASSPPARANTGELFF
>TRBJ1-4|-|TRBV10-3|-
TGTGCCATCAGGAGGGCATCGGGGGAAAAACTGTTTTTT
CAIRRASGEKLFF
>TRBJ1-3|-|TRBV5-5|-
TGTGCCAGCAGCTTGCGCAGGGAAGCAAACACCATATATTTT
CASSLRREANTIYF
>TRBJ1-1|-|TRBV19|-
TGTGCCAGTAGTTCTCCTATGAACACTGAAGCTTTCTTT
CASSSPMNTEAFF
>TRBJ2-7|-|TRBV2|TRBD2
TGTGCCAGCACCTCAAGCCTAGCGGGGGACGGCGAGCAGTACTTC
CASTSSLAGDGEQYF
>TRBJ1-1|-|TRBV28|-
TGTGCCAGCAGTTTATTCGTACGGACAATGGGTGCTTTCTTT
CASSLFVRTMGAFF
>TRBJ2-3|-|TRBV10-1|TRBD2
TGCGCCAGCAGTGAAGGGACTAGCGGGGGGGAGGATACGCAGTATTTT
CASSEGTSGGEDTQYF
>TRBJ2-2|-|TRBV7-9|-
TGTGCCAGCAGCTTATTCGTTGCGAACACCGGGGGGCTGTTTTTT
CASSLFVANTGGLFF
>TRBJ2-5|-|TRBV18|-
TGTGCCAGCTCCCTAGACCTAAGAGAGACCCAGTACTTC
CASSLDLRETQYF
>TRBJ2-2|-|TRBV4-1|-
TGCGCCAGCAGCCAAGTAGGGAGCGGGGAGCTGTTTTTT
CASSQVGSGELFF
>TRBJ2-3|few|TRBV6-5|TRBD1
TGTGCCAGCAGGCCAGGGGGCGCATATACGCAGTATTTT
CASRPGGAYTQYF
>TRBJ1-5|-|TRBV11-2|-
TGTGCCAGCAGCTCCGACGGGAATCAGCCCCAGCATTTT
CASSSDGNQPQHF
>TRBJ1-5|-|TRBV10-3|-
TGTGCCATCAGTGAGTCGATTGGGACAAATCAGCCCCAGCATTTT
CAISESIGTNQPQHF
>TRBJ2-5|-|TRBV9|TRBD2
TGTGCCAGCAGCGTAGGGGGGGGGTTCCAAGAGACCCAGTACTTC
CASSVGGGFQETQYF
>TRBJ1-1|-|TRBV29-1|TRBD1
TGCAGCGTTGGGGCAGGGGGCAGGAACACTGAAGCTTTCTTT
CSVGAGGRNTEAFF
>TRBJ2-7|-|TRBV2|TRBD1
TGTGCCAGCAGCGACAGGGTCCGTTTCGAGCAGTACTTC
CASSDRVRFEQYF
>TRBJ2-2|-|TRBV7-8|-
TGTGCCAGCAGCGTAAATCTTCCCGGGGAGCTGTTTTTT
CASSVNLPGELFF
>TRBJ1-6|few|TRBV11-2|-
TGTGCCAGCAGCCTCACGGGGGGGTCGGCGAATAATTCACCCCTCCACTTT
CASSLTGGSANNSPLHF
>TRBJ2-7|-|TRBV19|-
TGTGCCAGTAGAACGGGGCGGGAAATCTCCTACGAGCAGTACTTC
CASRTGREISYEQYF
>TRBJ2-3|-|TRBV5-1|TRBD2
TGCGCCAGCAGCTTGGGGTCTAGCGGGGGGCGCACAGATACGCAGTATTTT
CASSLGSSGGRTDTQYF
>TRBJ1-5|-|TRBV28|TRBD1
TGTGCCAGCAGTGACAGGGTAGGGCAGCCCCAGCATTTT
CASSDRVGQPQHF
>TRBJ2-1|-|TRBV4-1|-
TGCGCCAGCAGCCGGCCGGGGATTAATGAGCAGTTCTTC
CASSRPGINEQFF
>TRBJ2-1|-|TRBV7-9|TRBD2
TGTGCCAGCAGCTCCAGCCCTAGCGGGGTATACAATGAGCAGTTCTTC
CASSSSPSGVYNEQFF
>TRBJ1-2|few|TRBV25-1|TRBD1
TGTGCCAGCAGTGACCCCCCCGGGACAGGGTATGGCTACACCTTC
CASSDPPGTGYGYTF
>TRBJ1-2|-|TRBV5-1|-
TGCGCCAGCAGCGCGGGACGGCTCTATGGCTACACCTTC
CASSAGRLYGYTF
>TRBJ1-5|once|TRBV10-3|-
TGTGCCACGCGGGGGGGTAATCAGCCCCAGCATTTT
CATRGGNQPQHF
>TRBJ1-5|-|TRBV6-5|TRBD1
TGTGCCAGCAGTGAAGGGACAGAGAATCAGCCCCAGCATTTT
CASSEGTENQPQHF
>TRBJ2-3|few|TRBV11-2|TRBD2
TGTGCCAGCAGATTACCAACTAGCGGGGGGCGGGTATATACGCAGTATTTT
CASRLPTSGGRVYTQYF
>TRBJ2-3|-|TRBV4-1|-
TGCGCCAGCAGCTTCACGCTAGGCACAGATACGCAGTATTTT
CASSFTLGTDTQYF
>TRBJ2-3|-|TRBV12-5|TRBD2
TGTGCTAGTGGTCCCGGGACTAGCGGCACAGATACGCAGTATTTT
CASGPGTSGTDTQYF
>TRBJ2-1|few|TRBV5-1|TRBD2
TGCGCCAGCAGCCGGACTAGCCTTAGCTCCTACAATGAGCAGTTCTTC
CASSRTSLSSYNEQFF
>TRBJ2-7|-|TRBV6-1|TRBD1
TGTGCCAGCAGTGCCGACAGGGGGCAGGACGAGCAGTACTTC
CASSADRGQDEQYF
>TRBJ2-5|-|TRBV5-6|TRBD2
TGTGCCAGCAGCTTAAGGGGACTAGCGGGGGTTCCCGGGGGAGAGACCCAGTACTTC
CASSLRGLAGVPGGETQYF
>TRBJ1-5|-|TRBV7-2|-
TGTGCCAGCAGCTTAATTGGTTGGGGGGGAGCCCAGCATTTT
CASSLIGWGGAQHF
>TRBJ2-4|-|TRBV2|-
TGTGCCAGCGGAGCGGTGGAAAACATTCAGTACTTC
CASGAVENIQYF
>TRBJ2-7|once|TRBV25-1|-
TGTGCCAGCAGTGAATCGGAGGCCTACGAGCAGTACTTC
CASSESEAYEQYF
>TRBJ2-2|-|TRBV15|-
TGTGCCACCAGCAGACCTTCAGGGACCGGGGAGCTGTTTTTT
CATSRPSGTGELFF
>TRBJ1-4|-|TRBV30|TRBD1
TGTGCCTGGAACGGACAGGCTAATGAAAAACTGTTTTTT
CAWNGQANEKLFF
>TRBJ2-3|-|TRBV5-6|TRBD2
TGTGCCAGCACCCGGACTAGCGGCAACACAGATACGCAGTATTTT
CASTRTSGNTDTQYF
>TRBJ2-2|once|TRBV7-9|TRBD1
TGTGCCAGCAGCTCCACAGGACAGGGATACGGGGAGCTGTTTTTT
CASSSTGQGYGELFF
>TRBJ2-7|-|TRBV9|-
TGTGCCAGCTTTTCCAAGCAGAAGGCGGCATACGAGCAGTACTTC
CASFSKQKAAYEQYF
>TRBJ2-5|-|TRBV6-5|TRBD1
TGTGCCAGCAGTCCCCCGGGACAGGGCCAAGAGACCCAGTACTTC
CASSPPGQGQETQYF
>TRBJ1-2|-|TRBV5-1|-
TGCGCCAGCAGCTTGACAGGGTCAGGGTATGGCTACACCTTC
CASSLTGSGYGYTF
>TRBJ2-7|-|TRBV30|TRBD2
TGTGCCTGGACCGGGGGAGGGTCCTACGAGCAGTACTTC
CAWTGGGSYEQYF